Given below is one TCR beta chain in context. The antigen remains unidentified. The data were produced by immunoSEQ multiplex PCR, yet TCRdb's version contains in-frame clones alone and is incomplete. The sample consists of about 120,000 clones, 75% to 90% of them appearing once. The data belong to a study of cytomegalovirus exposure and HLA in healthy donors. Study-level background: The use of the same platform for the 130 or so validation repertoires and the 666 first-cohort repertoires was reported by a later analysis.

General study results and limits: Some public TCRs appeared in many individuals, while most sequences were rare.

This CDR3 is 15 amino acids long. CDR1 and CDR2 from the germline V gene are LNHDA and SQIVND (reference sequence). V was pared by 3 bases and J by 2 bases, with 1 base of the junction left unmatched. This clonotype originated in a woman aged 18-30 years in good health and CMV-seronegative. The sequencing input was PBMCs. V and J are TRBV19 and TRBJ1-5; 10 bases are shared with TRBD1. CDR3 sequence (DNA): TGTGCCAGTAGTATCGGGACAGGGGGCAATCAGCCCCAGCATTTT. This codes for CASSIGTGGNQPQHF.